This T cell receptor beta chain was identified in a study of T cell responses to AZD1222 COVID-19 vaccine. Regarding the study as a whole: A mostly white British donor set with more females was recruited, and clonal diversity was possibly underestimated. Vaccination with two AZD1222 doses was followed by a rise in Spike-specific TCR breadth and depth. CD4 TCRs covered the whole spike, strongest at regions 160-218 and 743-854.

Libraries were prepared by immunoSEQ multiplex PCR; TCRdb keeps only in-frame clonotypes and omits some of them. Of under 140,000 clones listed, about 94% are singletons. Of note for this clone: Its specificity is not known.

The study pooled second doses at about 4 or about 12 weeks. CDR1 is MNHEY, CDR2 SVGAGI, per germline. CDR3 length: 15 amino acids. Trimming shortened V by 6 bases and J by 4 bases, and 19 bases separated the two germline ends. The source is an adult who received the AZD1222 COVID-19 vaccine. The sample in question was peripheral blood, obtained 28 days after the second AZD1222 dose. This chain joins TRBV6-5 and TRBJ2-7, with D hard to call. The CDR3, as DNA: TGTGCCAGCAGGCCCGCGGATTTTACAGCGTACGAGCAGTACTTC. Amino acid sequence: CASRPADFTAYEQYF.